These 31 T cell receptor beta chains share one sample of origin, sequenced in a study of OX40 agonist ivuxolimab in advanced cancers. Profiling relied on immunoSEQ multiplex PCR, and the TCRdb table lists in-frame clones only, not all of them. Of about 26,000 clones detected, 88% appear once; the ten largest clones hold 20% to 25%. The sequenced sample was CD4+ or CD8+ T cells sorted from blood, obtained in a trial of the OX40 agonist ivuxolimab. These receptors were obtained from an adult with an advanced solid tumor such as melanoma, head and neck, liver or kidney cancer.

The J gene is TRBJ2-2, the V gene TRBV6-4; possible D gene TRBD1, 6 bases. This CDR3 is built from 14 residues. CDR1 is MRHNA, CDR2 SNTAGT, per germline. Trimming left V 0 bases short and J 5 bases short, with 7 bases between. This CDR3 is CASSDSRGTGELFF. DNA of the CDR3: TGTGCCAGCAGTGACTCCAGGGGAACCGGGGAGCTGTTTTTT.

To note about this clone: The junction differs from germline at one of its ends, possibly a read error. This rearrangement joins TRBV4-1 to TRBJ1-1; 7 bases align to TRBD1. There are 15 residues in the CDR3. Germline CDR1 and CDR2: MGHRA and YSYEKL. The chain's CDR3 is CASSQPSTGNTEALF. The CDR3 DNA sequence: TGCGCCAGCAGCCAACCGTCGACAGGGAACACTGAAGCTCTCTTT.

A few counts support this clone. The V call is TRBV4-2, the J call TRBJ1-3; 9 nucleotides align to TRBD1. The V segment lost 4 bases and the J segment 0 bases; nucleotides outside the gene matches: 4. The CDR3 is made up of 16 amino acids. CDR1 and CDR2 from the germline V gene are LGHNA and YNFKEQ. The CDR3 sequence is CASSLEQGASGNTIYF. The CDR3, as DNA: TGTGCCAGCAGCCTGGAACAGGGGGCCTCTGGAAACACCATATATTTT.

The chain employs TRBV6-1 and TRBJ2-7, with D perhaps TRBD1 (6 bases). Trimming left V 6 bases short and J 1 base short, with 10 bases between. The CDR3 covers 13 residues. The germline V gene encodes CDR1 MNHNS and CDR2 SASEGT. DNA of the CDR3: TGTGCCAGCAGAGAACAGGGATCCTACGAGCAGTACTTC. It encodes CASREQGSYEQYF.

The chain combines TRBV28 with TRBJ2-2; D unresolved. The CDR3 covers 15 residues. The ends were cut back, 5 bases at V and 1 base at J, with 11 bases in the middle. The germline gives CDR1 MDHEN, CDR2 SYDVKM. CDR3 sequence reads: CASSLPRGNTGELFF. CDR3 in DNA: TGTGCCAGCAGTCTCCCCCGCGGGAACACCGGGGAGCTGTTTTTT.

The CDR3 coding sequence is TGTGCCAGCAGCCCACTAGGACAGGGCTACTATGGCTACACCTTC. This encodes CASSPLGQGYYGYTF. This chain connects TRBV7-9 to TRBJ1-2; 8 positions agree with TRBD1. Per the germline V gene, CDR1 is SEHNR and CDR2 is FQNEAQ (reference sequence). The CDR3 contains 15 residues. Trimming removed 5 bases from V and 3 bases from J; junction bases left unmatched: 8.

A single count supports this clone. The same CDR3 can be traced to other DNA sequences in this sample. The genes are TRBV9 and TRBJ2-7; D remains unclear. In germline, CDR1 is SGDLS, CDR2 YYNGEE. This CDR3 is built from 15 residues. Trimming took 4 bases from V and 1 from J, leaving 15 bases between them. The CDR3 loop is CASSFRQGYSYEQYF. The CDR3 bases are TGTGCCAGCAGCTTCCGGCAAGGGTATTCCTACGAGCAGTACTTC.

The chain employs TRBV19 and TRBJ2-1, with 14 bases that match TRBD2. Germline CDR1 is LNHDA and CDR2 is SQIVND (reference sequence). This CDR3 has 17 residues. V trimming: 2 bases; J trimming: 10 bases; junction bases outside the gene matches: 10. Written as DNA, the CDR3 is TGTGCCAGTAGTATATCACCGACTAGCGGGGGGGCAGACGAGCAGTTCTTC. Protein product: CASSISPTSGGADEQFF.

The rearrangement uses TRBV27 and TRBJ2-7, with 14 bases aligning to TRBD2. The CDR3 consists of 15 residues. Germline trimming cut 2 bases from V and 4 bases from J; bases unmatched to any gene: 1. Per the germline V gene, CDR1 is MNHEY and CDR2 is SMNVEV (reference sequence). CDR3 nucleotide sequence: TGTGCCAGCAGTTTAGGGACTAGCGGGAGTTACGAGCAGTACTTC. This gives the protein CASSLGTSGSYEQYF.

The chain is built from TRBV7-2 and TRBJ2-7, with D perhaps matching TRBD1 (5 bases). The CDR3 spans 15 residues. V shed 3 bases and J shed 4 bases, with 16 bases lying between them. Germline CDR1 is SGHTA and CDR2 is FQGNSA. The CDR3 here is CASSFIRVVPYEQYF. In DNA, the CDR3 is TGTGCCAGCAGCTTCATCAGGGTGGTACCTTACGAGCAGTACTTC.

This chain uses TRBV15 with TRBJ2-1; 9 positions agree with TRBD2. With V trimmed by 0 bases and J by 2 bases, 5 bases remained unmatched. Germline loops: CDR1 LNHNV, CDR2 YYDKDF (reference sequence). The CDR3 sequence is 17 residues long. The CDR3, as DNA: TGTGCCACCAGCAGAGAACCCCCTAGCGGGACCTACAATGAGCAGTTCTTC. Translating gives CATSREPPSGTYNEQFF.

This rearrangement joins TRBV9 to TRBJ1-6; D not certain. Trimming shortened V by 0 bases and J by 0 bases, and 4 bases separated the two germline ends. From germline, CDR1 is SGDLS and CDR2 YYNGEE. The CDR3 extends over 15 amino acids. The CDR3 DNA is TGTGCCAGCAGCGTAGGGGGCTCCTATAATTCACCCCTCCACTTT. Translation gives CASSVGGSYNSPLHF. Drawing the rest from reference TRBV9 and TRBJ1-6, the complete variable domain is DSGVTQTPKHLITATGQRVTLRCSPRSGDLSVYWYQQSLDQGLQFLIQYYNGEERAKGNILERFSAQQFPDLHSELNLSSLELGDSALYFCASSVGGSYNSPLHFGNGTRLTVT.

This sequence joins TRBV27 and TRBJ2-1; 8 bases fit TRBD2. V trimming: 5 bases; J trimming: 0 bases; junction bases outside the gene matches: 3. CDR1 is MNHEY, CDR2 SMNVEV, per germline (reference sequence). The length of the CDR3 is 15 residues. CDR3 residues: CASSSGTSSYNEQFF. CDR3 DNA sequence: TGTGCCAGCAGTAGTGGGACTAGCTCCTACAATGAGCAGTTCTTC.

The chain employs TRBV29-1 and TRBJ2-2; D is perhaps TRBD1 (6 bases). V was clipped by 6 bases and J by 6 bases, with 14 bases between them. Germline V gives CDR1 SQVTM, CDR2 ANQGSEA. The CDR3 extends over 13 amino acids. The CDR3 coding sequence is TGCAGCGTAATCAGGGGAAACTCCGGGGAGCTGTTTTTT. Translated, it gives CSVIRGNSGELFF.

The chain is built from TRBV4-3 and TRBJ1-5; no firm D call. This CDR3 comprises 16 residues. V lost 1 base, J lost 4 bases, and 14 bases lay in between. The germline gives CDR1 LGHNA, CDR2 YSLEER. The CDR3 DNA reads TGCGCCAGCAGCCAAGGTTGGCCGGGCCAGAATCAGCCCCAGCATTTT. It translates to CASSQGWPGQNQPQHF.

The rearrangement uses TRBV5-6 and TRBJ2-5; 8 bases are a match to TRBD2. The CDR3 consists of 16 residues. Germline lookup yields CDR1 SGHDT and CDR2 YYEEEE. With 0 bases clipped from V and 1 base from J, the junction kept 5 bases outside the gene matches. The CDR3 DNA follows: TGTGCCAGCAGCTTGGTCGGCAGCGGGAGCCAAGAGACCCAGTACTTC. This sequence encodes CASSLVGSGSQETQYF.

In the case of this clone: It is unclear where the CDR3 begins or ends on the DNA, so no DNA is shown, and the CDR3 is as TCRdb lists it. This CDR3 reads CASSLAVEGTGEAFF. This sequence joins TRBV27 and TRBJ1-1. Germline values: CDR1 MNHEY, CDR2 SMNVEV (reference sequence). The CDR3 numbers 15 amino acids, ends counted.

The CDR3: CASSVGTGSYNEQFF. CDR3 nucleotide sequence: TGTGCCAGCAGCGTAGGGACAGGGTCCTACAATGAGCAGTTCTTC. The chain links TRBV9 to TRBJ2-1, with TRBD1 matching over 8 bases. The CDR3 contains 15 residues. The trim removed 0 bases at V and 1 base at J, leaving 0 bases unmatched. Germline loops: CDR1 SGDLS, CDR2 YYNGEE.

This chain joins TRBV10-1 and TRBJ2-3; a possible D gene is TRBD2 (5 bases). The V end lost 4 bases, the J end lost 4 bases, and 21 bases lay between the germline ends. The CDR3 loop spans 17 amino acids. In germline, CDR1 is WNHNN, CDR2 SYGVQD (reference sequence). CDR3 sequence (DNA): TGCGCCAGCAGTGCGGGGAGATCCGGACTTCCCCCAGATACGCAGTATTTT. Its translation is CASSAGRSGLPPDTQYF.

The chain uses TRBV7-9 and TRBJ2-1; 9 nucleotides agree with TRBD2. Trimming removed 4 bases from V and 4 bases from J; junction bases left unmatched: 8. Germline V gene sequence: CDR1 SEHNR, CDR2 FQNEAQ (reference sequence). There are 16 residues in the CDR3. As DNA, the CDR3 is TGTGCCAGCAGCTCCGCCCTAGCGGGGCCATACAATGAGCAGTTCTTC. It yields the protein CASSSALAGPYNEQFF.

In its sample, this clone was seen once. V usage is TRBV6-6 and J usage is TRBJ2-7, with TRBD2 identical over 9 bases. The CDR3 contains 15 residues. Losses at the gene ends were 3 bases for V and 3 bases for J; bases not matched to a gene: 6. The germline V gene encodes CDR1 MNHNY and CDR2 SVGAGI (reference sequence). In nucleotides, the CDR3 is TGTGCCAGCAGTTATTGGCGGGAGGGCGTCTACGAGCAGTACTTC. This encodes CASSYWREGVYEQYF.

The chain uses TRBV28 and TRBJ2-5; 7 nucleotides agree with TRBD1. The DNA end is a closer match to TRBJ2-7, so the J assignment may be wrong. From germline, CDR1 is MDHEN and CDR2 SYDVKM. The CDR3 is made up of 13 amino acids. CDR3 DNA sequence: TGTGCCAGCAGAAAATCAGGGGGCTACGAGCAGTACTTC. Its protein product is CASRKSGGYEQYF.

The V and J genes are TRBV14 and TRBJ2-3, with D possibly matching TRBD2 (5 bases). V lost 4 bases and J 4 bases, leaving 21 bases between the germline ends. This CDR3 is built from 17 residues. CDR1 is SGHDN and CDR2 is FVKESK in the germline V gene. CDR3 bases: TGTGCCAGCAGCCGATACCCCCGTCGGGAACGGGCAGATACGCAGTATTTT. Translation: CASSRYPRRERADTQYF.

The rearrangement uses TRBV30 and TRBJ2-3; the D gene is possibly TRBD2 (5 bases). The CDR3 runs to 15 residues. The germline CDR1 and CDR2 sequences are GTSNPN and SVGIG (reference sequence). Trimming took 5 bases from V and 2 from J, leaving 17 bases between them. CDR3: CAWGELDPYTDTQYF. The CDR3 region has the DNA TGTGCCTGGGGGGAACTAGACCCCTACACAGATACGCAGTATTTT.

V and J are TRBV5-4 and TRBJ2-7; 11 bases fit TRBD1. Germline lookup yields CDR1 SGHNT and CDR2 YYREEE (reference sequence). The length of the CDR3 is 16 residues. The trim removed 4 bases at V and 0 bases at J, leaving 6 bases unmatched. The CDR3 DNA follows: TGTGCCAGCAGCGTGGGAGGACAGGGGGCCTCCTACGAGCAGTACTTC. Protein sequence: CASSVGGQGASYEQYF.

V is TRBV7-9 and J is TRBJ1-5; TRBD1 matches 11 bases. Germline V gene sequence: CDR1 SEHNR, CDR2 FQNEAQ (reference sequence). V was clipped by 5 bases and J by 6 bases; unmatched bases: 6. CDR3 length: 15 amino acids. In DNA, the CDR3 is TGTGCCAGCAGCACCGGGACAGGGGGAATTCAGCCCCAGCATTTT. It yields the protein CASSTGTGGIQPQHF.

The V call is TRBV5-6, the J call TRBJ2-5; tentatively, D is TRBD1 (6 bases). V was shortened by 0 bases and J by 5 bases, with 11 bases between the two germline ends. Germline V gene sequence: CDR1 SGHDT, CDR2 YYEEEE. This CDR3 has 14 amino acids. CDR3 bases: TGTGCCAGCAGCTTGGACAGGGAAGAGGAGACCCAGTACTTC. It codes for CASSLDREEETQYF.

This chain links TRBV5-4 with TRBJ1-2; TRBD1 matches at 9 bases. The V gene end was trimmed by 5 bases and the J gene end by 8 bases; junction bases not matched to a gene: 4. CDR1 and CDR2 from the germline V gene are SGHNT and YYREEE (reference sequence). CDR3 length: 12 residues. The CDR3 nucleotides read TGTGCCAGCAGTGGGACAGGGTGGGGCTACACCTTC. Translating gives CASSGTGWGYTF.

The V gene is TRBV11-2, the J gene TRBJ2-7; 12 nucleotides align to TRBD2. With 3 bases clipped from V and 6 bases from J, the junction kept 6 bases outside the gene matches. Germline V gene sequence: CDR1 SGHAT, CDR2 FQNNGV. The length of the CDR3 is 15 residues. This chain's CDR3 is CASSFGLAGSIEQYF. As DNA, the CDR3 is TGTGCCAGCAGCTTTGGACTAGCGGGGTCTATCGAGCAGTACTTC. Drawing the rest from reference TRBV11-2 and TRBJ2-7, the complete variable domain is EAGVAQSPRYKIIEKRQSVAFWCNPISGHATLYWYQQILGQGPKLLIQFQNNGVVDDSQLPKDRFSAERLKGVDSTLKIQPAKLEDSAVYLCASSFGLAGSIEQYFGPGTRLTVT.

The V gene is TRBV28, the J gene TRBJ2-7; perhaps TRBD2 as D (6 bases). The germline CDR1 and CDR2 sequences are MDHEN and SYDVKM. Trimming stripped 3 bases from V and 5 bases from J, with 14 bases between. The CDR3 extends over 14 amino acids. In DNA, the CDR3 is TGTGCCAGCAGTTTCGTGGCTAGCGACAACGAGCAGTACTTC. Translation: CASSFVASDNEQYF.

The V and J genes are TRBV7-3 and TRBJ2-2; 13 bases agree with TRBD2. Germline V gene data show CDR1 as SGHTA and CDR2 as FQGTGA. The trim removed 6 bases at V and 6 bases at J, leaving 4 bases unmatched. The CDR3 contains 15 residues. The CDR3: CASSLTSGRPGELFF. In nucleotides, the CDR3 is TGTGCCAGCAGTTTGACTAGCGGGAGGCCCGGGGAGCTGTTTTTT.